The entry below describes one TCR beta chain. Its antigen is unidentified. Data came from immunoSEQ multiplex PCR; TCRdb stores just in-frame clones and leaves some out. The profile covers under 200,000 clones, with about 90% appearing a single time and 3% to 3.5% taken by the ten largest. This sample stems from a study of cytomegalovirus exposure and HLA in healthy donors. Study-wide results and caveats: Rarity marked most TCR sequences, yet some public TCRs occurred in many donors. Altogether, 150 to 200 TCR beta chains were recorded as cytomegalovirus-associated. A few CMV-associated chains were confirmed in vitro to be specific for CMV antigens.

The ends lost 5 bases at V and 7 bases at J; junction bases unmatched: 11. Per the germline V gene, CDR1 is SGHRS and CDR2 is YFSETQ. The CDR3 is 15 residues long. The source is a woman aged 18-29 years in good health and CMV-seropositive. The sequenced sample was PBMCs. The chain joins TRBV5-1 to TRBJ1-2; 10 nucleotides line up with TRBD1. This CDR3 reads CASRRTGTGDSGYTF. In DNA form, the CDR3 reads TGCGCCAGCAGACGGACCGGGACAGGGGATTCTGGCTACACCTTC.